This T cell receptor beta chain was found in a study of blood T cell repertoires in COVID-19. About the research overall: From T cells, B-cell-depleted T cells, or PBMCs came the material, which was cDNA or gDNA.

In germline, CDR1 is MGHRA, CDR2 YSYEKL. V dropped 1 base and J dropped 0 bases, with 15 bases sitting between them. The CDR3 length is 17 residues. The authors' processing: Scientists estimated how many nucleated cells there were by amplifying reference gene primers. Clones were read by immunoSEQ multiplex PCR, and TCRdb kept only the in-frame ones, dropping some. V and J calls plus clone size are reproduced from that table; the DNA served to infer D and trimming. The profile covers about 150,000 clones, with roughly 84% appearing a single time and about two fifths taken by the ten largest. Sequenced material: peripheral blood. The clonotype originates from a human donor in a cohort sampled during active COVID-19. The chain joins TRBV4-1 to TRBJ1-1; tentative D call: TRBD1 (6 bases). Here the CDR3 DNA reads TGCGCCAGCAGCCAAGTGTCAGGGGCGCGGTTGAACACTGAAGCTTTCTTT. This encodes CASSQVSGARLNTEAFF.